This entry lists 25 T cell receptor beta chains sequenced from one sample in a study of CD4+ T cells in melanoma. Assay: immunoSEQ multiplex PCR; the TCRdb copy retains only in-frame clones and omits some. Of 50,000 to 60,000 clones in the sample, over 60% were seen once. Sequenced input: tumor tissue. The receptors were gathered from a human donor with melanoma.

The chain links TRBV5-4 to TRBJ1-4; D remains ambiguous. The germline V gene has CDR1 SGHNT and CDR2 YYREEE (reference sequence). The V end was cut by 1 base, the J end by 4 bases, with 8 bases between. This CDR3 is built from 14 residues. The CDR3 coding sequence is TGTGCCAGCAGCTTGTCCAGTTTTAATGAAAAACTGTTTTTT. It encodes CASSLSSFNEKLFF.

The chain employs TRBV28 and TRBJ1-5, with D hard to call. The V end lost 3 bases, the J end lost 4 bases, and 4 bases lay between the germline ends. Germline values: CDR1 MDHEN, CDR2 SYDVKM. The CDR3 is 12 amino acids. CDR3 coding DNA: TGTGCCAGCAGTTTCCTAAATCAGCCCCAGCATTTT. This translates into CASSFLNQPQHF. Variable domain in full (rest from reference TRBV28 and TRBJ1-5): DVKVTQSSRYLVKRTGEKVFLECVQDMDHENMFWYRQDPGLGLRLIYFSYDVKMKEKGDIPEGYSVSREKKERFSLILESASTNQTSMYLCASSFLNQPQHFGDGTRLSIL.

The V gene is TRBV30, the J gene TRBJ1-1; a weak D match, TRBD1 (5 bases). The germline CDR1 and CDR2 sequences are GTSNPN and SVGIG (reference sequence). Trimming cost V 2 bases and J 6 bases, with 22 bases left between them. There are 16 residues in the CDR3. For the CDR3, the DNA is TGTGCCTGGAGTCGTCCCGGGGGTGGTCCAATATCTGAAGCTTTCTTT. Protein: CAWSRPGGGPISEAFF.

V is TRBV10-2 and J is TRBJ1-4; no reliable D call. This CDR3 contains 14 residues. The V end lost 6 bases, the J end lost 0 bases, and 8 bases lay between the germline ends. Germline V lookup: CDR1 WSHSY, CDR2 SAAADI. CDR3 amino acids: CASRAGATNEKLFF. DNA of the CDR3: TGCGCCAGCAGAGCAGGTGCAACTAATGAAAAACTGTTTTTT.

This chain uses TRBV9 with TRBJ2-7, with D tentatively TRBD2 (6 bases). V lost 7 bases and J 7 bases, leaving 18 bases between the germline ends. From germline, CDR1 is SGDLS and CDR2 YYNGEE. The CDR3 spans 13 residues. CDR3 sequence (DNA): TGTGCCAGCCCCCATCCGGCCGGAGGGGAGCAGTACTTC. Its translation is CASPHPAGGEQYF.

The rearrangement links TRBV18 to TRBJ2-3; possibly TRBD1 or TRBD2 for D (5 bases each). This CDR3 spans 14 amino acids. Germline V CDR1 and CDR2: KGHSH, LQKENI. Deletions cut 8 bases from V and 0 bases from J, with 12 bases between. CDR3 loop: CASRRGESTDTQYF. CDR3 sequence (DNA): TGTGCCAGCCGCCGGGGCGAAAGCACAGATACGCAGTATTTT.

The chain uses TRBV28 and TRBJ1-5; possibly TRBD1 for D (5 bases). The ends were cut back, 7 bases at V and 5 bases at J, with 15 bases in the middle. Germline-derived CDR1 and CDR2 are MDHEN and SYDVKM. This CDR3 is 14 amino acids long. CDR3 sequence: CASNSGEGDQPQHF. The DNA of the CDR3 is TGTGCCAGCAATTCGGGGGAAGGGGATCAGCCCCAGCATTTT.

The chain links TRBV9 to TRBJ2-1; no firm D call. Germline loops: CDR1 SGDLS, CDR2 YYNGEE. V lost 2 bases to trimming and J lost 2 bases, with 11 bases between them. The CDR3 loop spans 15 amino acids. CDR3 coding DNA: TGTGCCAGCAGCGTTGGCAGGTTTACCTACAATGAGCAGTTCTTC. Translation gives CASSVGRFTYNEQFF.

This chain joins TRBV13 and TRBJ2-3; 14 bases agree with TRBD2. Unmatched junction bases numbered 8, after V lost 5 bases and J lost 4 bases. Germline loops: CDR1 PRHDT, CDR2 FYEKMQ (reference sequence). This CDR3 region has 17 residues. The CDR3 loop reads CASSPRLAGGPADTQYF. In DNA, the CDR3 is TGTGCCAGCAGCCCCCGACTAGCGGGGGGGCCAGCAGATACGCAGTATTTT.

The chain carries TRBV14 and TRBJ1-2, with D possibly matching TRBD1 (6 bases). The CDR3 sequence is 13 residues long. Per the germline V gene, CDR1 is SGHDN and CDR2 is FVKESK. Trimming stripped 5 bases from V and 5 bases from J, with 12 bases between. For the CDR3, the DNA is TGTGCCAGCAGCTTTGGACAGCAATATGGCTACACCTTC. Translating it yields CASSFGQQYGYTF. Drawing the rest from reference TRBV14 and TRBJ1-2, the complete variable domain is EAGVTQFPSHSVIEKGQTVTLRCDPISGHDNLYWYRRVMGKEIKFLLHFVKESKQDESGMPNNRFLAERTGGTYSTLKVQPAELEDSGVYFCASSFGQQYGYTFGSGTRLTVV.

V and J are TRBV7-2 and TRBJ1-6; 9 bases are a match to TRBD1. The V segment lost 5 bases and the J segment 5 bases; nucleotides outside the gene matches: 4. Germline V gene data show CDR1 as SGHTA and CDR2 as FQGNSA. This CDR3 is built from 15 residues. CDR3 DNA: TGTGCCAGCAGCCCGTGGACAGGGGATAATTCACCCCTCCACTTT. Amino acid sequence: CASSPWTGDNSPLHF.

This clone has just one count. One end of the junction varies from germline; a read error may be responsible. V gene TRBV23-1 combines with J gene TRBJ2-1; no definite D call. TRBV23-1 carries the ORF label, with uncertain function. This CDR3 region has 13 residues. The CDR3 nucleotides are TGCGCCAGGAGTCCACAGCCCTACAATGAGCAGTTCTTC. Its translation is CARSPQPYNEQFF.

V usage is TRBV6-5 and J usage is TRBJ2-5, with 7 bases that match TRBD1. CDR3 length equals 14 residues. V lost 6 bases, J lost 5 bases, and 9 bases stayed unmatched. Germline V CDR1 and CDR2: MNHEY, SVGAGI. CDR3 loop: CASSPNRGRETQYF. CDR3 nucleotide sequence: TGTGCCAGCAGCCCAAACAGGGGACGGGAGACCCAGTACTTC.

The table lists this clone with many counts. The chain combines TRBV27 with TRBJ1-5, with D perhaps matching TRBD1 (5 bases). Germline CDR1 MNHEY, CDR2 SMNVEV (reference sequence). Trimming removed 2 bases from V and 3 bases from J, with 14 bases in between. This CDR3 region has 16 residues. CDR3 protein: CASSLRWGHFNQPQHF. The CDR3 DNA sequence: TGTGCCAGCAGTTTAAGGTGGGGCCACTTCAATCAGCCCCAGCATTTT.

This clone was seen only a few times. V and J are TRBV2 and TRBJ1-6; D is unclear. Germline V lookup: CDR1 SNHLY, CDR2 FYNNEI. V was pared by 3 bases and J by 0 bases, with 0 bases between. This CDR3 contains 13 residues. In nucleotides, the CDR3 is TGTGCCAGCAGTGACTCCTATAATTCACCCCTCCACTTT. Translation gives CASSDSYNSPLHF.

As for this clone: A junction end diverges from the germline sequence, so it may reflect a read error. V and J are TRBV5-1 and TRBJ1-1; D gene unclear. From germline, CDR1 is SGHRS and CDR2 YFSETQ. The CDR3 loop spans 14 amino acids. CDR3 in DNA: TGTGCCAGCAGCCGAGCTACAGTGAACACTGAAGCTTTCTTT. It yields the protein CASSRATVNTEAFF.

This rearrangement joins TRBV2 to TRBJ1-1, with D unresolved. Trimming cost V 7 bases and J 1 base, with 10 bases left between them. CDR1 is SNHLY and CDR2 is FYNNEI in the germline V gene. The CDR3 is 13 residues long. DNA for the CDR3: TGTGCCAGCAAGAGGGCTGAGAACACTGAAGCTTTCTTT. This translates into CASKRAENTEAFF.

The chain recombines TRBV5-1 with TRBJ2-1; D not certain. Between the trimmed V and J ends, which lost 1 base and 0 bases, there was a span of 8 bases. CDR1 and CDR2 from the germline V gene are SGHRS and YFSETQ. The CDR3 loop spans 15 amino acids. The CDR3 protein is CASSLLSSSYNEQFF. The CDR3 DNA sequence: TGCGCCAGCAGCTTGCTTTCCAGCTCCTACAATGAGCAGTTCTTC.

V is TRBV15 and J is TRBJ2-3; a possible D gene is TRBD1 (6 bases). Trimming cost V 1 base and J 0 bases, with 8 bases left between them. The CDR3 runs to 15 residues. Germline V gene lookup returns CDR1 LNHNV and CDR2 YYDKDF (reference sequence). The CDR3 protein is CATSRGTASTDTQYF. The CDR3 bases are TGTGCCACCAGCAGAGGGACAGCGAGCACAGATACGCAGTATTTT.

The V call is TRBV15, the J call TRBJ2-7, with D possibly matching TRBD1 (6 bases). The CDR3 runs 15 residues. V was shortened by 5 bases and J by 1 base, with 15 bases between the two germline ends. Germline CDR1 LNHNV, CDR2 YYDKDF (reference sequence). CDR3 in amino acids: CATSPPTGWSYEQYF. CDR3 bases: TGTGCCACCAGCCCGCCAACAGGGTGGTCCTACGAGCAGTACTTC.

The V gene is TRBV27, the J gene TRBJ1-5, with D possibly TRBD1 on 5 matching bases. This CDR3 region has 18 residues. The germline V gene has CDR1 MNHEY and CDR2 SMNVEV (reference sequence). V lost 4 bases to trimming and J lost 0 bases, with 19 bases between them. This CDR3 is CASSSLGPWGGSNQPQHF. Written as DNA, the CDR3 is TGTGCCAGCAGTTCTTTGGGGCCTTGGGGTGGTAGCAATCAGCCCCAGCATTTT.

The chain uses TRBV5-4 and TRBJ1-1, with 8 nucleotides matching TRBD1. Germline V CDR1 and CDR2: SGHNT, YYREEE (reference sequence). This CDR3 region has 16 residues. Germline trimming cut 2 bases from V and 1 base from J; bases unmatched to any gene: 7. CDR3 protein: CASSFERTGWNTEAFF. The CDR3 coding sequence is TGTGCCAGCAGCTTCGAGAGGACAGGGTGGAACACTGAAGCTTTCTTT. Based on the CDR3 plus reference TRBV5-4 and TRBJ1-1, the full variable domain is ETGVTQSPTHLIKTRGQQVTLRCSSQSGHNTVSWYQQALGQGPQFIFQYYREEENGRGNFPPRFSGLQFPNYSSELNVNALELDDSALYLCASSFERTGWNTEAFFGQGTRLTVV.

The chain combines TRBV11-2 with TRBJ2-3, with D perhaps TRBD1 or TRBD2 (6 bases each). Between the trimmed V and J ends, which lost 4 bases and 3 bases, there was a span of 14 bases. The CDR3 is 15 amino acids. Germline CDR1 reads SGHAT; CDR2 reads FQNNGV. CDR3 region: CASSSWGASTDTQYF. For the CDR3, the DNA is TGTGCCAGCAGCTCGTGGGGGGCTTCTACAGATACGCAGTATTTT.

The gene calls are TRBV29-1 and TRBJ1-4; D not resolved. Trimming pared 4 bases from V and 2 bases from J, leaving 8 bases between. Germline values: CDR1 SQVTM, CDR2 ANQGSEA. The CDR3 consists of 13 residues. The CDR3 spells CSVAEATNEKLFF. The CDR3, as DNA: TGCAGCGTTGCCGAAGCGACTAATGAAAAACTGTTTTTT.

The gene calls are TRBV5-1 and TRBJ1-4; 7 nucleotides line up with TRBD1. CDR1 SGHRS and CDR2 YFSETQ come from the germline V gene. This CDR3 is 14 amino acids long. The junction had 5 bases not matched to a gene; V was cut back by 4 bases and J by 5 bases. CDR3 DNA sequence: TGCGCCAGCAGCCCGGGACAGAACAATGAAAAACTGTTTTTT. It yields the protein CASSPGQNNEKLFF.